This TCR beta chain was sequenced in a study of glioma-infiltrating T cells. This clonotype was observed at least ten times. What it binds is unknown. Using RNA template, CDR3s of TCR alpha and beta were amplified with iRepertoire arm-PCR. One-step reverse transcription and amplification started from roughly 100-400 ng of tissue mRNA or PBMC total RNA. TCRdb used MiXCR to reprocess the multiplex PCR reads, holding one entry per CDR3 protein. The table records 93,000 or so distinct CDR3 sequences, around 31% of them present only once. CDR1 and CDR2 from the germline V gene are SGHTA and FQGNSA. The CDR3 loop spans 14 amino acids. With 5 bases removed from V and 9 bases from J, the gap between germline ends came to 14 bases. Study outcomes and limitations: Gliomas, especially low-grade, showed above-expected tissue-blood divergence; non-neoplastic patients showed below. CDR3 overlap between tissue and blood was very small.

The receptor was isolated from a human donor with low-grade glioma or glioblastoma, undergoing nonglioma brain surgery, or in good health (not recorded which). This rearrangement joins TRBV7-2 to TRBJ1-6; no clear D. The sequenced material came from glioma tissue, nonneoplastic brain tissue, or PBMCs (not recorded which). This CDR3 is CASSPRLEGSPLHF. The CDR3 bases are TGTGCCAGCAGCCCCCGGCTCGAGGGTTCACCCCTCCACTTT.